The entry below gives a single T cell receptor beta chain sequence along with its context. Its antigen is not identified. Measured with immunoSEQ multiplex PCR; TCRdb has only the in-frame clones, and not every one. The sample contains around 71,000 clones, around 86% of which appear only once. V was cut by 2 bases and J by 3 bases, with 7 bases left in between. The germline V gene encodes CDR1 SGHTA and CDR2 FQGNSA. CDR3 length: 13 residues. This sample was included in a study of OX40 agonist ivuxolimab in advanced cancers. Findings and caveats of the study: Among T cells, CD8+ cells averaged more expanded clones than CD4+ cells.

A history of autoimmune disease or systemic immunosuppression excluded patients. The chain joins TRBV7-2 to TRBJ2-5, with D possibly TRBD1 on 5 matching bases. This clonotype was sampled from an adult with an advanced solid tumor such as melanoma, head and neck, liver or kidney cancer. Sample: CD4+ or CD8+ T cells sorted from blood, taken in a trial of the OX40 agonist ivuxolimab. The CDR3 bases are TGTGCCAGCAGCTTACAGGGTAAAGAGACCCAGTACTTC. Translated: CASSLQGKETQYF.